This entry concerns a single T cell receptor (beta chain). The sample comes from a study of blood T cell repertoires in COVID-19. The V end lost 4 bases, the J end lost 3 bases, and 15 bases lay between the germline ends. This CDR3 spans 15 amino acids. CDR1 MNHEY and CDR2 SVGAGI come from the germline V gene. TCRdb keeps only in-frame clones here, not all; method: immunoSEQ multiplex PCR. The table lists about 160,000 clones, around 87% of them singletons. This receptor was obtained from an older woman with active or convalescent COVID-19. Material: peripheral blood. The chain uses TRBV6-5 and TRBJ1-2; a weak D match, TRBD1 (6 bases). CDR3 amino acids: CASSSPKGGYYGYTF. In nucleotides, the CDR3 is TGTGCCAGCAGTTCCCCCAAGGGGGGGTACTATGGCTACACCTTC.